This passage covers 28 T cell receptor beta chains from one sample sequenced in a study of blood T cell repertoires in COVID-19. Produced via immunoSEQ multiplex PCR; TCRdb's table is partial and in-frame only. The data show 40,000 to 50,000 clones, nearly 90% seen once. Source material: peripheral blood. These TCRs come from a man in his 60s with acute or convalescent COVID-19.

This chain uses TRBV5-1 with TRBJ2-5; D unclear. Trimming shortened V by 0 bases and J by 2 bases, and 5 bases separated the two germline ends. Per the germline V gene, CDR1 is SGHRS and CDR2 is YFSETQ. The CDR3 has 13 residues. CDR3 coding DNA: TGCGCCAGCAGCTTGGGCAGACAAGAGACCCAGTACTTC. Residues: CASSLGRQETQYF.

The chain joins TRBV3-1 (or the pseudogene TRBV3-2) to TRBJ1-1; 7 positions agree with TRBD1. The germline V gene encodes CDR1 LGHDT and CDR2 YNNKEL (reference sequence). CDR3 size: 18 residues. J gave up 2 bases and V 2 bases, and 14 bases lay outside the gene matches. CDR3 nucleotides: TGTGCCAGCAGCCAATCCAGTACTCAAGGGGGCGCAAACACTGAAGCTTTCTTT. It codes for CASSQSSTQGGANTEAFF.

This chain uses TRBV9 with TRBJ2-7; D is perhaps TRBD1 (5 bases). The CDR3 is made up of 12 amino acids. The ends were cut back, 3 bases at V and 4 bases at J, with 8 bases in the middle. Germline values: CDR1 SGDLS, CDR2 YYNGEE. As DNA, the CDR3 is TGTGCCAGCAGCGGGCAGGGTTACGAGCAGTACTTC. This encodes CASSGQGYEQYF.

J is TRBJ2-2 and V is TRBV30, with 9 bases aligning to TRBD2. The germline V gene encodes CDR1 GTSNPN and CDR2 SVGIG (reference sequence). The V segment lost 4 bases and the J segment 4 bases; nucleotides outside the gene matches: 10. The CDR3 runs 16 residues. The CDR3 region is CAWNVWGTSPTGELFF. The DNA of the CDR3 is TGTGCCTGGAATGTCTGGGGGACTAGCCCCACCGGGGAGCTGTTTTTT.

The chain combines TRBV5-8 with TRBJ1-5; 7 bases align to TRBD1. CDR1 and CDR2 (germline): SGHTS, YDEGEE. CDR3 length equals 15 residues. J was trimmed by 5 bases and V by 5 bases; bases with no gene match: 10. The CDR3 here is CASSLGTAADQPQHF. Written as DNA, the CDR3 is TGTGCCAGCAGTTTAGGGACAGCAGCCGATCAGCCCCAGCATTTT. Together with reference TRBV5-8 and TRBJ1-5, the CDR3 gives the full variable domain: EAGVTQSPTHLIKTRGQQATLRCSPISGHTSVYWYQQALGLGLQFLLWYDEGEERNRGNFPPRFSGRQFPNYSSELNVNALELEDSALYLCASSLGTAADQPQHFGDGTRLSIL.

The V and J genes are TRBV9 and TRBJ2-1, with TRBD2 matching 8 bases. V was clipped by 4 bases and J by 5 bases; unmatched bases: 5. From germline, CDR1 is SGDLS and CDR2 YYNGEE. This CDR3 is built from 14 residues. The CDR3 coding sequence is TGTGCCAGCAGCACGGGGGGGGTACACAATGAGCAGTTCTTC. Translating gives CASSTGGVHNEQFF.

The chain employs TRBV13 and TRBJ2-1, with 8 bases fitting TRBD1. In germline, CDR1 is PRHDT, CDR2 FYEKMQ (reference sequence). J lost 0 bases, V lost 5 bases, and 3 bases had no gene match. The CDR3 spans 15 residues. The DNA for the CDR3 is TGTGCCAGCAGCGCCACAGGGGGCTCCTACAATGAGCAGTTCTTC. Translated, it gives CASSATGGSYNEQFF.

The chain uses TRBV4-1 and TRBJ1-2; 11 positions match TRBD1. The CDR3 loop spans 15 amino acids. V was clipped by 6 bases and J by 5 bases; unmatched bases: 8. Germline assignment: CDR1 MGHRA and CDR2 YSYEKL. This CDR3 reads CASRPEDRGLYGYTF. In DNA, the CDR3 is TGCGCCAGCAGGCCCGAGGACAGGGGGCTTTATGGCTACACCTTC.

The chain recombines TRBV9 with TRBJ1-2; D may be TRBD1 (5 bases). Looked up from germline, CDR1 is SGDLS and CDR2 is YYNGEE. This CDR3 has 13 residues. V lost 3 bases, J lost 7 bases, and 13 bases lay in between. This CDR3 is CASSATQGGGYTF. CDR3 bases: TGTGCCAGCAGCGCTACTCAGGGAGGTGGCTACACCTTC.

The chain uses TRBV7-9 and TRBJ2-7; tentative D call: TRBD1 (6 bases). V was shortened by 5 bases and J by 6 bases, with 11 bases between the two germline ends. This CDR3 has 12 amino acids. Germline CDR1 reads SEHNR; CDR2 reads FQNEAQ (reference sequence). The CDR3 reads CASSPQGGEQYF. The CDR3 coding sequence is TGTGCCAGCAGCCCACAGGGTGGCGAGCAGTACTTC.

On this clone itself: The sample has other DNA sequences that encode this CDR3 too. This sequence joins TRBV30 and TRBJ1-5; D gene uncertain. This CDR3 spans 13 amino acids. V lost 2 bases and J 4 bases, leaving 9 bases between the germline ends. Germline CDR1 reads GTSNPN; CDR2 reads SVGIG (reference sequence). The CDR3 sequence: CAWSSRENQPQHF. In DNA, the CDR3 is TGTGCCTGGAGTTCGAGGGAAAATCAGCCCCAGCATTTT.

The V call is TRBV7-2, the J call TRBJ2-7, with D possibly TRBD2 on 6 matching bases. Trimming took 3 bases from V and 2 from J, leaving 8 bases between them. CDR3 length: 13 amino acids. The V gene's germline CDR1 is SGHTA and CDR2 FQGNSA. The CDR3 bases are TGTGCCAGCAGCTTGTCGGGGGCCTACGAGCAGTACTTC. Amino acid sequence: CASSLSGAYEQYF.

The rearrangement links TRBV12-3 or TRBV12-4 to TRBJ1-1; D is undetermined. Trimming took 7 bases from V and 1 from J, leaving 10 bases between them. The CDR3 runs to 13 residues. CDR3 sequence: CASNPGGNTEAFF. The CDR3 DNA sequence: TGTGCCAGCAACCCGGGAGGGAACACTGAAGCTTTCTTT.

The rearrangement links TRBV21-1 to TRBJ2-3; no DNA check was done on the table's D call, TRBD2. TRBV21-1 has pseudogene status. This CDR3 has 13 amino acids. In DNA form, the CDR3 reads TGTGCCAGCAGCTCCAGGACTCAGGATACGCAGTATTTT. Amino acids: CASSSRTQDTQYF.

The V call is TRBV11-2, the J call TRBJ2-1; D is perhaps TRBD2 (5 bases). The CDR3 has 15 residues. V shed 3 bases and J shed 0 bases, with 9 bases lying between them. The germline V gene has CDR1 SGHAT and CDR2 FQNNGV. CDR3 DNA: TGTGCCAGCAGCTTCGTAGCGAGCTCCTACAATGAGCAGTTCTTC. The encoded protein is CASSFVASSYNEQFF.

The gene calls are TRBV7-8 and TRBJ1-2, with TRBD1 matching 7 bases. The junction had 14 bases not matched to a gene; V was cut back by 3 bases and J by 10 bases. This CDR3 is built from 15 residues. Germline values: CDR1 SGHVS, CDR2 FQNEAQ. CDR3: CASSFQLGQQPIYTF. The CDR3 DNA follows: TGTGCCAGCAGCTTCCAACTGGGACAGCAACCGATCTACACCTTC.

The chain joins TRBV5-1 to TRBJ1-1; 8 nucleotides line up with TRBD1. The CDR3 contains 14 residues. Losses at the gene ends were 5 bases for V and 1 base for J; bases not matched to a gene: 4. Per the germline V gene, CDR1 is SGHRS and CDR2 is YFSETQ. The CDR3 spells CASSPGQENTEAFF. CDR3 bases: TGCGCCAGCAGTCCGGGACAGGAGAACACTGAAGCTTTCTTT. Full variable domain (missing parts from reference TRBV5-1 and TRBJ1-1): KAGVTQTPRYLIKTRGQQVTLSCSPISGHRSVSWYQQTPGQGLQFLFEYFSETQRNKGNFPGRFSGRQFSNSRSEMNVSTLELGDSALYLCASSPGQENTEAFFGQGTRLTVV.

Only one count was recorded for this clone. V usage is TRBV10-3 and J usage is TRBJ2-3; TRBD2 agrees at 12 bases. This CDR3 is built from 15 residues. With V trimmed by 5 bases and J by 5 bases, 5 bases remained unmatched. CDR1 and CDR2 (germline): ENHRY, SYGVKD. The CDR3 loop is CAISLAGGPGDTQYF. The CDR3 nucleotides read TGTGCCATCAGTCTAGCGGGGGGGCCTGGAGATACGCAGTATTTT.

The chain recombines TRBV11-1 with TRBJ1-2, with D possibly TRBD1 on 5 matching bases. The CDR3 consists of 14 residues. Trimming pared 5 bases from V and 3 bases from J, leaving 13 bases between. Germline-derived CDR1 and CDR2 are SGHAT and FQDESV (reference sequence). The CDR3 reads CASSQDTGYYGYTF. The CDR3 DNA sequence: TGTGCCAGCAGCCAAGACACAGGCTACTATGGCTACACCTTC.

The chain couples TRBV7-2 to TRBJ1-5, with D uncertain. CDR1 is SGHTA and CDR2 is FQGNSA in the germline V gene. The CDR3 totals 14 residues. The V and J ends lost 4 bases and 0 bases respectively, with 7 bases between them. The CDR3 sequence is CASSSTYSNQPQHF. As DNA, the CDR3 is TGTGCCAGCAGCTCTACTTATAGCAATCAGCCCCAGCATTTT. Full variable domain (rest looked up from reference TRBV7-2 and TRBJ1-5): GAGVSQSPSNKVTEKGKDVELRCDPISGHTALYWYRQSLGQGLEFLIYFQGNSAPDKSGLPSDRFSAERTGGSVSTLTIQRTQQEDSAVYLCASSSTYSNQPQHFGDGTRLSIL.

This chain links TRBV18 with TRBJ2-5; D is uncertain. V was trimmed by 2 bases and J by 3 bases, leaving 4 bases between them. Germline V gives CDR1 KGHSH, CDR2 LQKENI. The CDR3 spans 12 residues. CDR3 nucleotide sequence: TGTGCCAGCTCACCAATAGAAGAGACCCAGTACTTC. Translation gives CASSPIEETQYF.

The genes are TRBV5-8 and TRBJ1-2; 10 bases line up with TRBD1. The CDR3 loop spans 16 amino acids. The germline V gene encodes CDR1 SGHTS and CDR2 YDEGEE. The J segment lost 7 bases and the V segment lost 6 bases, leaving 15 bases of the junction unmatched. The CDR3 nucleotides are TGTGCCAGCACCCCATCCGGGACAGGGGTCATCGGTGGCTACACCTTC. Amino acid sequence: CASTPSGTGVIGGYTF.

The V and J genes are TRBV5-6 and TRBJ2-7; D call uncertain. The ends were cut back, 0 bases at V and 2 bases at J, with 9 bases in the middle. Germline CDR1 SGHDT, CDR2 YYEEEE. The CDR3 contains 14 residues. The CDR3 coding sequence is TGTGCCAGCAGCTTGGTTGCAGAAGCCTACGAGCAGTACTTC. Encoded protein: CASSLVAEAYEQYF.

The chain carries TRBV7-8 and TRBJ2-2; 11 positions match TRBD1. The germline CDR1 and CDR2 sequences are SGHVS and FQNEAQ. CDR3 length: 16 amino acids. J gave up 6 bases and V 8 bases, and 11 bases lay outside the gene matches. CDR3 bases: TGTGCCAGCTACGACCTCCCGGGACAGGGGGCCGGGGAGCTGTTTTTT. This sequence encodes CASYDLPGQGAGELFF.

The J gene is TRBJ2-5, the V gene TRBV3-1 (or the pseudogene TRBV3-2); 10 bases are shared with TRBD2. Germline loops: CDR1 LGHDT, CDR2 YNNKEL (reference sequence). With V trimmed by 1 base and J by 4 bases, 9 bases remained unmatched. The CDR3 is made up of 17 amino acids. The CDR3 DNA reads as TGTGCCAGCAGCCAAGGAACTAGCGGGACGGGTGGAGAGACCCAGTACTTC. Its translation: CASSQGTSGTGGETQYF.

J is TRBJ1-2 and V is TRBV19; D ambiguous. Between the trimmed V and J ends, which lost 7 bases and 7 bases, there was a span of 13 bases. The CDR3 runs to 12 residues. The V gene's germline CDR1 is LNHDA and CDR2 SQIVND (reference sequence). CDR3 residues: CASTSRGSGYTF. In DNA form, the CDR3 reads TGTGCCAGTACCTCACGAGGTTCTGGCTACACCTTC.

The gene calls are TRBV9 and TRBJ1-6; tentatively, D is TRBD1 (6 bases). Trimming left V 6 bases short and J 7 bases short, with 17 bases between. CDR1 and CDR2 (germline): SGDLS, YYNGEE. CDR3 size: 15 residues. Here the CDR3 DNA reads TGTGCCAGCAACCGGGACACCACTGGAAATTCACCCCTCCACTTT. This encodes CASNRDTTGNSPLHF.

The CDR3 DNA is TGTGCCAGCAGCTTAAGGGCTCGGGACAGGGGAACCGGGGAGCTGTTTTTT. Its protein is CASSLRARDRGTGELFF. The chain has TRBV11-2 and TRBJ2-2; 10 nucleotides agree with TRBD1. The CDR3 totals 17 residues. In germline, CDR1 is SGHAT, CDR2 FQNNGV. The V segment lost 2 bases and the J segment 5 bases; nucleotides outside the gene matches: 8.